The TCR beta chain described here comes from a study of T cell responses to AZD1222 COVID-19 vaccine. General observations from the study: Reportedly, close to half of spike-specific TCRs are directed against unmutated variant regions. White British donors predominated, females outnumbered males, and clonal diversity was possibly underestimated. Spike-specific TCR breadth and depth grew following two AZD1222 doses.

As regards this clone: Its antigen is not known.

The CDR3 has 17 residues. Trimming at V came to 5 bases and at J to 1 base, leaving 4 bases not matched to a gene. The germline CDR1 and CDR2 sequences are LGHDT and YNNKEL (reference sequence). The method was immunoSEQ multiplex PCR; TCRdb's version includes in-frame clones alone and lacks a portion of them. This sample yields about 99,000 clones, of which 85% to 95% are seen a single time; about 13% belongs to the top ten. The origin of this receptor is an adult in good health. The input for sequencing was peripheral blood, taken on day 0 of AZD1222 vaccination. V usage is TRBV3-1 (or the pseudogene TRBV3-2) and J usage is TRBJ2-2; 13 bases map to TRBD2. CDR3 DNA: TGTGCCAGCAGCATTGGACTAGCGGGGGTGAACACCGGGGAGCTGTTTTTT. This codes for CASSIGLAGVNTGELFF.